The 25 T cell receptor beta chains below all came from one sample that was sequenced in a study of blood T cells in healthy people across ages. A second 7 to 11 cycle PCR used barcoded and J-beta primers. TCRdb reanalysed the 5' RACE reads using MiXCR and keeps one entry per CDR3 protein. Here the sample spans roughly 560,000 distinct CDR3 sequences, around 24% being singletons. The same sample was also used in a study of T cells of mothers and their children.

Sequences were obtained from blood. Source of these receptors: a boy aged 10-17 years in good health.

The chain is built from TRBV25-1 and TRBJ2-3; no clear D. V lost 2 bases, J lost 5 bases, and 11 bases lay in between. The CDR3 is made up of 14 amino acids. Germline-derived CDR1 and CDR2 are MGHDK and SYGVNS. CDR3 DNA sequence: TGTGCCAGCAGTGAACAAGAATCCTTAGATACGCAGTATTTT. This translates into CASSEQESLDTQYF.

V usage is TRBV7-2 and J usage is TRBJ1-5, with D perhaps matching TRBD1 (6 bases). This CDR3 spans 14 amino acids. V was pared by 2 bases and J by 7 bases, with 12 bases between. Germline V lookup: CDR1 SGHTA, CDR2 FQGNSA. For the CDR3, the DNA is TGTGCCAGCAGCTTATCGTGGACAGAACAGCCCCAGCATTTT. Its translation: CASSLSWTEQPQHF.

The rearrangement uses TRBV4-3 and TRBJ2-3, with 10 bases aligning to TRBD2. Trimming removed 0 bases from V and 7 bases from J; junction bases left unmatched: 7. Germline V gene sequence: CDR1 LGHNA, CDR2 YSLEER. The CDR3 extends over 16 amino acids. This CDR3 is CASSQDGAGGPNTQYF. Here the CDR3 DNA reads TGCGCCAGCAGCCAAGACGGAGCGGGGGGGCCGAATACGCAGTATTTT.

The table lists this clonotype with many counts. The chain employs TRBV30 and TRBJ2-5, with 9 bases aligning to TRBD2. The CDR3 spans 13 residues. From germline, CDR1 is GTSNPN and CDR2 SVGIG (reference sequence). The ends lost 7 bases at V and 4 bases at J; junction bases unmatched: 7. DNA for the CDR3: TGTGCCTATGCGGGGGGGTGGGGAGAGACCCAGTACTTC. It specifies CAYAGGWGETQYF.

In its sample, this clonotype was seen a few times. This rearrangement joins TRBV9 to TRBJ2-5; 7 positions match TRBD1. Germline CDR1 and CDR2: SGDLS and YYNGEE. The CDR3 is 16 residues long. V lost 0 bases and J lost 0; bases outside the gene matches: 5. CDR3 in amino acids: CASSVAGRGYQETQYF. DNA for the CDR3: TGTGCCAGCAGCGTAGCGGGCAGGGGGTACCAAGAGACCCAGTACTTC.

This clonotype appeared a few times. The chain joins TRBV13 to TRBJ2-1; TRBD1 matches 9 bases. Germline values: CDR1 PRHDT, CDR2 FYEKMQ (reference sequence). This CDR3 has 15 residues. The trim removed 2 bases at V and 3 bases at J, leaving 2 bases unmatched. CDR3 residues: CASSLRQGDYNEQFF. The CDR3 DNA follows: TGTGCCAGCAGCTTACGACAGGGGGACTACAATGAGCAGTTCTTC.

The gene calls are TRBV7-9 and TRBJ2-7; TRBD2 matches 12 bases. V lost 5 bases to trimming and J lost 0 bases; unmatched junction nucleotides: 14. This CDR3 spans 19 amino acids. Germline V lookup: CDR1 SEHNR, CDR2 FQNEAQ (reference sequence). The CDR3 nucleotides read TGTGCCAGCAGCCCCCCCGGGCTAGCGGGGGGGTCTTCCTCCTACGAGCAGTACTTC. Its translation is CASSPPGLAGGSSSYEQYF.

CDR3 sequence: CASSKTSDFSYEQYF. The CDR3 DNA sequence: TGTGCCAGCAGTAAGACTAGCGACTTCTCCTACGAGCAGTACTTC. The chain uses TRBV25-1 and TRBJ2-7; TRBD2 aligns across 8 bases. This CDR3 is built from 15 residues. Unmatched junction bases numbered 6, after V lost 5 bases and J lost 0 bases. In germline, CDR1 is MGHDK, CDR2 SYGVNS.

Written as DNA, the CDR3 is TGTGCCATCTCGGGGACAGCGAACACCGGGGAGCTGTTTTTT. This gives the protein CAISGTANTGELFF. The chain recombines TRBV24-1 with TRBJ2-2; 7 bases are a match to TRBD1. Looked up from germline, CDR1 is KGHDR and CDR2 is SFDVKD. This CDR3 spans 14 amino acids. V was clipped by 11 bases and J by 0 bases; unmatched bases: 5.

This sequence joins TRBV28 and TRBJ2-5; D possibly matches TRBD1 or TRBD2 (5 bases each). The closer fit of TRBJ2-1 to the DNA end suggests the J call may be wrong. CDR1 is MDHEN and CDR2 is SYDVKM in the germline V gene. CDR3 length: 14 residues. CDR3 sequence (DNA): TGTGCCACCAAACTTCTTCACAGCACCGGGGACCAGTTCTTC. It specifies CATKLLHSTGDQFF.

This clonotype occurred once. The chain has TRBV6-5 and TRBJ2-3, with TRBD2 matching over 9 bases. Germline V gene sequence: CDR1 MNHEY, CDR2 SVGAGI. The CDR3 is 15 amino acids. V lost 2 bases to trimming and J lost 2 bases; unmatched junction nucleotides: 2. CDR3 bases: TGTGCCAGCAGTTACCGACTAGCGGTCACAGATACGCAGTATTTT. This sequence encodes CASSYRLAVTDTQYF.

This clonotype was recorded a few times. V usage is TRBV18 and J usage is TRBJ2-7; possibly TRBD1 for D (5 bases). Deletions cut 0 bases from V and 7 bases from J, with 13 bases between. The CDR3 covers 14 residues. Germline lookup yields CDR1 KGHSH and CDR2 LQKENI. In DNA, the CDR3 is TGTGCCAGCTCACCACCGGCCAGGGTAGAGGAGCAGTACTTC. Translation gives CASSPPARVEEQYF.

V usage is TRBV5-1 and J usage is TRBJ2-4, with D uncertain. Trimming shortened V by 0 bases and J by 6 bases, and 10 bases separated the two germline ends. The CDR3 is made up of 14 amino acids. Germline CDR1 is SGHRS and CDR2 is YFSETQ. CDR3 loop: CASSLEGSTNIQYF. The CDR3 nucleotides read TGCGCCAGCAGCTTGGAAGGTTCCACAAACATTCAGTACTTC.

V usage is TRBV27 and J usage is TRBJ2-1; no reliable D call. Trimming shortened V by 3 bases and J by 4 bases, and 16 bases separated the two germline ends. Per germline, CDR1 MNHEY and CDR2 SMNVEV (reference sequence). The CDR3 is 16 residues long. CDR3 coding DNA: TGTGCCAGCAGTTTTCGGGCGCTTCACGGGTACAATGAGCAGTTCTTC. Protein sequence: CASSFRALHGYNEQFF.

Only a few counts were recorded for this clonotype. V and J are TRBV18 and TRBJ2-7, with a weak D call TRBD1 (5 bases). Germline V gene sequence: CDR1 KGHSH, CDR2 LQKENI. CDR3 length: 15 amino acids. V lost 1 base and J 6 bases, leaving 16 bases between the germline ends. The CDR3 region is CASSPLFPAGLEQYF. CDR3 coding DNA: TGTGCCAGCTCACCACTTTTCCCCGCAGGGCTCGAGCAGTACTTC. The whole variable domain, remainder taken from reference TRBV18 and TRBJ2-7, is NAGVMQNPRHLVRRRGQEARLRCSPMKGHSHVYWYRQLPEEGLKFMVYLQKENIIDESGMPKERFSAEFPKEGPSILRIQQVVRGDSAAYFCASSPLFPAGLEQYFGPGTRLTVT.

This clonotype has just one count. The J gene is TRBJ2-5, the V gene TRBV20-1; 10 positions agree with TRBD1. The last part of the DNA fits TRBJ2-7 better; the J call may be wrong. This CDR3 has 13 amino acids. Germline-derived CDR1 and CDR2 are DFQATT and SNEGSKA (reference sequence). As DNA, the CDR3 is TGCAGTGCTAGAAGGACAGGGGGGGGCGAGCAGTACTTC. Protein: CSARRTGGGEQYF.

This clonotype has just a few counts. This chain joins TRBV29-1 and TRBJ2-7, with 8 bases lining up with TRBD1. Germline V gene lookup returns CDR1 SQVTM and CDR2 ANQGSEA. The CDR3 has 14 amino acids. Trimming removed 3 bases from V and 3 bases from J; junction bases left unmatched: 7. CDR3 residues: CSVELQGENYEQYF. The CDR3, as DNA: TGCAGCGTTGAGTTACAGGGGGAGAACTACGAGCAGTACTTC.

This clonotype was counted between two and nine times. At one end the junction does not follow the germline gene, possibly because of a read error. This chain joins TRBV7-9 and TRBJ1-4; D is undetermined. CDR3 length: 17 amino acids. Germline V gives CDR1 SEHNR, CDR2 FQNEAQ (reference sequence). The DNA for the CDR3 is TGCGCCAGCAGCTTACCGCGTGCAGGTCTAGCTAATGAAAAACTGTTTTTT. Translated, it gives CASSLPRAGLANEKLFF.

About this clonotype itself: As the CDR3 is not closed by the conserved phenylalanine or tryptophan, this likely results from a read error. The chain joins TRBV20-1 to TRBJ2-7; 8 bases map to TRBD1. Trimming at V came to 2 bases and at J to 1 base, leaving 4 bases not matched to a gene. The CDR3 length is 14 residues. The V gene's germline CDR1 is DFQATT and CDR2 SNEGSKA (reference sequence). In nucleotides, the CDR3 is TGCAGTGCTAGACGGACAGGGCAATCCTACGAGCAGTACCTC. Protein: CSARRTGQSYEQYL.

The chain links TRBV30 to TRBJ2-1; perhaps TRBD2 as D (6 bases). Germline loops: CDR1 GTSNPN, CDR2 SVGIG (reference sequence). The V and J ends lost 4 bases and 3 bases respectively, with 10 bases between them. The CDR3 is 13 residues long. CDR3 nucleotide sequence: TGTGCCTGGATGCGGGGTTACTACAATGAGCAGTTCTTC. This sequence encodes CAWMRGYYNEQFF.

The CDR3 sequence: CASSPTSRNEQFF. Here the CDR3 DNA reads TGTGCCAGCAGCCCGACTAGCAGAAATGAGCAGTTCTTC. This sequence joins TRBV9 and TRBJ2-1; 7 nucleotides align to TRBD2. Trimming cost V 4 bases and J 7 bases; bases outside gene matches: 5. CDR1 SGDLS and CDR2 YYNGEE come from the germline V gene. The CDR3 has 13 residues.

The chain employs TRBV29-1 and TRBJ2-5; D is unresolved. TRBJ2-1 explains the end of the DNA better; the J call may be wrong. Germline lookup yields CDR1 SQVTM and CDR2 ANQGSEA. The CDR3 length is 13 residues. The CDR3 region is CSARRSQYNEQFF. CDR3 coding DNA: TGCAGCGCCCGAAGGTCCCAATACAATGAGCAGTTCTTC.

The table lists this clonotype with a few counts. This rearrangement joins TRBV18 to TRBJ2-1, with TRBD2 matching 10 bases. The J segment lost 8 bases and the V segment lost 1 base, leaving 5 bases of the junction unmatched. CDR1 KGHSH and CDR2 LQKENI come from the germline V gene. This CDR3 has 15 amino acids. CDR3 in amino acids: CASSPLSGGAHEQFF. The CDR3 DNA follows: TGTGCCAGCTCACCACTGAGCGGGGGGGCCCATGAGCAGTTCTTC.

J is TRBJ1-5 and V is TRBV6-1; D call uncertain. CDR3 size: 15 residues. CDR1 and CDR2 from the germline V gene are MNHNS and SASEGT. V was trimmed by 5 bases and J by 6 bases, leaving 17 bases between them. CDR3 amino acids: CASSPPGVRGQPQHF. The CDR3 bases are TGTGCCAGCAGTCCCCCCGGGGTCCGGGGTCAGCCCCAGCATTTT.

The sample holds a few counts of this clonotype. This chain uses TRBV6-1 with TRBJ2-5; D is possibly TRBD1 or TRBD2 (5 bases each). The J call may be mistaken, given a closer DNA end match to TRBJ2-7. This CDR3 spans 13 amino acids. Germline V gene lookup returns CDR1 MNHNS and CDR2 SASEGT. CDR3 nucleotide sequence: TGTGCCAGCAGTGGAGGGACCTCCTACGAGCAGTACTTC. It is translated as CASSGGTSYEQYF.